This T cell receptor beta chain was identified during a study of T cell repertoires in cytomegalovirus infection. Broader study findings: Predominance within the ex vivo response was attributable to HLA-C-restricted CMV-specific TCR beta clonotypes.

TCRdb reprocessed the reads with MiXCR, giving one entry per CDR3 protein. The table records 300,000 or so distinct CDR3 sequences, roughly 25% of them present only once. CDR1 is MDHEN, CDR2 SYDVKM, per germline. Unmatched junction bases numbered 11, after V lost 6 bases and J lost 8 bases. The CDR3 length is 14 residues. As for this clonotype: Its antigen remains unknown.

The V call is TRBV28, the J call TRBJ1-2, with 8 positions matching TRBD1. Sequencing was carried out using PBMCs. This clonotype originated in a human donor in good health (CMV status not recorded). Some clones in this sample may be carry-over from other donors' samples. CDR3 sequence: CASRGQGGIGGYTF. CDR3 nucleotides: TGTGCCAGCAGAGGACAGGGAGGAATTGGGGGCTACACCTTC.